Listed below are T cell receptor beta chains from one sample, sequenced in a study of tumor-infiltrating lymphocytes in localized non-small cell lung cancer. Profiling relied on immunoSEQ multiplex PCR, and the TCRdb table lists in-frame clones only, not all of them. The sample includes more than 9,500 clones, 78% of them seen just once. The sequenced sample was lung tumor tissue. The origin of the receptors is a human donor with non-small cell lung cancer. The CDR3 runs from the conserved cysteine through the conserved F or W.

V gene,CDR3 protein
TRBV5-5,CASSPGKLAANPYEQYF
TRBV5-5,CASSGTDQETQYF
TRBV5-1,CASSLSHRGRPADTQYF
TRBV6-5,CASSYLTGGDTEAFF
TRBV6-5,CASTRRGGTYEQYF
TRBV7-3,CASSRDSASGANVLTF
TRBV25-1,CASVNSGGSTDTQYF
TRBV7-9,CASSLGNGLAGSTDTQYF
TRBV4-3,CASSPKGGGSGNTIYF
TRBV19,CASSMAGRAYEQYF
TRBV2,CASSQGSDTQYF
TRBV2,CASRGTGSEKLFF
TRBV29-1,CSVGLRTEAFF
TRBV2,CASSGIADNTDTQYF
TRBV9,CASSRRGDRDYNEQFF
TRBV5-1,CASSPDRGLYNEQFF
TRBV25-1,CASSPRPGQVAYEQYF
TRBV27,CASSLGTDTQYF
TRBV28,CASSSTSYEQYF
TRBV7-9,CASSSGTQETQYF
TRBV19,CASRHDYEQYF
TRBV5-1,CASSLSGRRTPDTQYF
TRBV2,CASSDPDSTALDGYTF
TRBV10-3,CAIRTLTGQGGGYTF
TRBV30,CAWRGIERQETQYF
TRBV4-2,CASSQGPRAAEQFF
TRBV2,CASGGTNVEPQHF
TRBV7-9,CASSLRGGFF
TRBV6-5,CASSYQGQSTDTQYF
TRBV5-1,CASSLETALAGEETQYF